The 7 T cell receptor beta chains in this list originate from one sample, sequenced in a study of blood T cell repertoires in COVID-19. This table comes from immunoSEQ multiplex PCR, and its TCRdb copy is limited to in-frame clones, with some not included. The sample records more than 55,000 clones, approximately 88% being singletons. Sequencing was performed on peripheral blood. The source is a woman in her sixties or seventies with acute or convalescent COVID-19.

The rearrangement links TRBV30 to TRBJ2-7, with D maybe TRBD2 (6 bases). This CDR3 has 12 residues. The germline V and J ends were trimmed by 4 bases and 6 bases, with 13 bases remaining between them. Germline V gene sequence: CDR1 GTSNPN, CDR2 SVGIG (reference sequence). The CDR3, as DNA: TGTGCCTGGACTTCAGGAGGGGTCGAGCAGTACTTC. It is translated as CAWTSGGVEQYF.

This clone was seen a single time. The chain couples TRBV19 to TRBJ1-4, with D possibly being TRBD1 (6 bases). The length of the CDR3 is 15 residues. Deletions cut 5 bases from V and 8 bases from J, with 18 bases between. CDR1 is LNHDA, CDR2 SQIVND, per germline (reference sequence). CDR3 sequence (DNA): TGTGCCAGTAGTCCCAGGACAGTAACTACCGAAAAACTGTTTTTT. Its protein product is CASSPRTVTTEKLFF.

The V gene is TRBV5-6, the J gene TRBJ2-3, with 12 bases fitting TRBD1. The CDR3 has 14 amino acids. Germline V gene lookup returns CDR1 SGHDT and CDR2 YYEEEE. The V gene end was trimmed by 4 bases and the J gene end by 14 bases; junction bases not matched to a gene: 11. The DNA of the CDR3 is TGTGCCAGCAGCCGTCCGGGACAGGGGGCCGGGGGGTATTTT. Encoded protein: CASSRPGQGAGGYF.

The rearrangement uses TRBV7-2 and TRBJ1-2; tentative D call: TRBD1 (6 bases). Per the germline V gene, CDR1 is SGHTA and CDR2 is FQGNSA. Trimming cost V 3 bases and J 7 bases, with 12 bases left between them. The CDR3 totals 13 residues. CDR3 in amino acids: CASSFSGVTGYTF. The CDR3 DNA follows: TGTGCCAGCAGCTTCTCAGGGGTTACTGGCTACACCTTC. Variable domain in full (rest from reference TRBV7-2 and TRBJ1-2): GAGVSQSPSNKVTEKGKDVELRCDPISGHTALYWYRQSLGQGLEFLIYFQGNSAPDKSGLPSDRFSAERTGGSVSTLTIQRTQQEDSAVYLCASSFSGVTGYTFGSGTRLTVV.

This rearrangement joins TRBV10-3 to TRBJ2-5; 7 bases line up with TRBD2. CDR1 is ENHRY, CDR2 SYGVKD, per germline. J lost 5 bases, V lost 2 bases, and 11 bases had no gene match. The CDR3 extends over 16 amino acids. CDR3 region: CAISEASGAGRETQYF. The CDR3 nucleotides read TGTGCCATCAGTGAGGCTAGCGGAGCAGGAAGGGAGACCCAGTACTTC.

The V and J genes are TRBV30 and TRBJ2-5; no firm D call. With 0 bases removed from V and 6 bases from J, the gap between germline ends came to 8 bases. The CDR3 contains 12 residues. Germline V gene data show CDR1 as GTSNPN and CDR2 as SVGIG (reference sequence). The CDR3 nucleotides read TGTGCCTGGAGTGTAACGGTGAAGACCCAGTACTTC. Protein product: CAWSVTVKTQYF.

The rearrangement uses TRBV27 and TRBJ2-7, with 9 bases that match TRBD1. The V and J ends lost 1 base and 5 bases, in that order; junction bases with no gene match: 6. The CDR3 is made up of 15 amino acids. From germline, CDR1 is MNHEY and CDR2 SMNVEV (reference sequence). Written as DNA, the CDR3 is TGTGCCAGCAGTTTATGGGGACAGGGATCCAACGAGCAGTACTTC. Protein sequence: CASSLWGQGSNEQYF.